This is a list of T cell receptor beta chains from one sample in a study of blood T cells in healthy people across ages. TCRdb independently ran MiXCR on the 5' RACE reads; one entry per CDR3 protein. The sample has 650,000 to 1,000,000 distinct CDR3 sequences; around 36% are singletons. Sequencing was done on a sample of blood. These receptors originate from a man between 18 and 35 years old in good health. The CDR3 runs from the conserved cysteine through the conserved F or W. The order of the fields is V gene, J gene, clone size, D gene, CDR3 protein, CDR3 DNA. D genes are given only for firm matches. Clone size, where shown, is once, few, many, or a class for clones that have expanded.

V gene: TRBV12-3/TRBV12-4; J gene: TRBJ2-3; clone size: .; D gene: TRBD1; CDR3 protein: CASSPQGMTDTQYF; CDR3 DNA: TGTGCCAGCAGCCCACAGGGGATGACAGATACGCAGTATTTT
V gene: TRBV10-3; J gene: TRBJ2-1; clone size: .; D gene: TRBD2; CDR3 protein: CAISEPGGGRKQFF; CDR3 DNA: TGTGCCATCAGTGAGCCGGGAGGGGGGAGGAAGCAGTTCTTC
V gene: TRBV12-3/TRBV12-4; J gene: TRBJ2-3; clone size: .; D gene: TRBD2; CDR3 protein: CASSPGTMGTDTQYF; CDR3 DNA: TGTGCCAGCAGTCCGGGGACTATGGGCACAGATACGCAGTATTTT
V gene: TRBV20-1; J gene: TRBJ1-2; clone size: .; D gene: .; CDR3 protein: CSALVRGGVGYTF; CDR3 DNA: TGCAGTGCTCTCGTCCGGGGTGGTGTTGGCTACACCTTC
V gene: TRBV7-9; J gene: TRBJ2-1; clone size: many; D gene: TRBD1; CDR3 protein: CASSTTDRGPYNEQFF; CDR3 DNA: TGTGCCAGCAGTACGACAGACAGGGGGCCTTACAATGAGCAGTTCTTC
V gene: TRBV7-9; J gene: TRBJ2-1; clone size: few; D gene: TRBD2; CDR3 protein: CASSLGRTSGGAGEQFF; CDR3 DNA: TGTGCCAGCAGCTTAGGCCGAACTAGCGGGGGGGCCGGTGAGCAGTTCTTC
V gene: TRBV13; J gene: TRBJ2-1; clone size: .; D gene: TRBD1; CDR3 protein: CASSSTGTGGREQFF; CDR3 DNA: TGTGCCAGCAGCTCGACCGGGACAGGGGGCCGTGAGCAGTTCTTC
V gene: TRBV6-6; J gene: TRBJ2-1; clone size: many; D gene: TRBD2; CDR3 protein: CASSYRSGGGDNEQFF; CDR3 DNA: TGTGCCAGCAGTTATCGGAGCGGGGGAGGCGACAATGAGCAGTTCTTC
V gene: TRBV20-1; J gene: TRBJ1-2; clone size: .; D gene: .; CDR3 protein: CSAQSPGGNYGYTF; CDR3 DNA: TGCAGTGCCCAGAGCCCCGGGGGAAACTATGGCTACACCTTC
V gene: TRBV7-8; J gene: TRBJ1-1; clone size: .; D gene: TRBD1; CDR3 protein: CASSGRGTGGPDTEAFF; CDR3 DNA: TGTGCCAGCAGCGGGCGAGGGACAGGGGGTCCGGACACTGAAGCTTTCTTT
V gene: TRBV5-1; J gene: TRBJ1-1; clone size: once; D gene: .; CDR3 protein: CASSLAGQARNTEAFF; CDR3 DNA: TGCGCCAGCAGCTTGGCCGGGCAGGCGAGGAACACTGAAGCTTTCTTT
V gene: TRBV5-1; J gene: TRBJ2-1; clone size: .; D gene: .; CDR3 protein: CASSLASDNEQFF; CDR3 DNA: TGCGCCAGCAGCTTGGCGTCAGACAATGAGCAGTTCTTC
V gene: TRBV20-1; J gene: TRBJ2-7; clone size: .; D gene: TRBD2; CDR3 protein: CSAFDLASGGASGLSEQYF; CDR3 DNA: TGCAGTGCTTTCGACCTGGCTAGCGGGGGGGCGAGCGGGTTATCCGAGCAGTACTTC
V gene: TRBV6-1; J gene: TRBJ1-4; clone size: .; D gene: .; CDR3 protein: CASSEATSRLFF; CDR3 DNA: TGTGCCAGCAGTGAAGCGACAAGTAGACTGTTTTTT
V gene: TRBV20-1; J gene: TRBJ2-3; clone size: many; D gene: .; CDR3 protein: CSASVGTDTQYF; CDR3 DNA: TGCAGTGCTAGCGTGGGCACAGATACGCAGTATTTT
V gene: TRBV7-9; J gene: TRBJ1-5; clone size: .; D gene: .; CDR3 protein: CASSSGGPSSNQPQHF; CDR3 DNA: TGTGCCAGCAGCTCCGGCGGGCCAAGTAGCAATCAGCCCCAGCATTTT
V gene: TRBV15; J gene: TRBJ2-1; clone size: many; D gene: .; CDR3 protein: CATSRDLRGNEQFF; CDR3 DNA: TGTGCCACCAGCAGAGATTTGAGGGGGAATGAGCAGTTCTTC
V gene: TRBV4-2; J gene: TRBJ2-1; clone size: .; D gene: .; CDR3 protein: CASSQIRDDNNEQFF; CDR3 DNA: TGTGCCAGCAGCCAGATTAGGGATGATAACAATGAGCAGTTCTTC
V gene: TRBV14; J gene: TRBJ2-5; clone size: .; D gene: TRBD2; CDR3 protein: CASSQGTSGGKTQYF; CDR3 DNA: TGTGCCAGCAGCCAAGGGACTAGCGGGGGAAAGACCCAGTACTTC
V gene: TRBV2; J gene: TRBJ2-2; clone size: few; D gene: TRBD1; CDR3 protein: CASKGTANTGELFF; CDR3 DNA: TGTGCCAGCAAAGGGACAGCGAACACCGGGGAGCTGTTTTTT
V gene: TRBV4-1; J gene: TRBJ1-2; clone size: .; D gene: TRBD1; CDR3 protein: CASSQYFDRGNYGYTF; CDR3 DNA: TGCGCCAGCAGCCAATACTTCGACAGGGGCAACTATGGCTACACCTTC
V gene: TRBV10-3; J gene: TRBJ2-5; clone size: few; D gene: .; CDR3 protein: CATAPEKETQYF; CDR3 DNA: TGTGCCACCGCCCCGGAGAAAGAGACCCAGTACTTC
V gene: TRBV6-2/TRBV6-3; J gene: TRBJ1-2; clone size: .; D gene: .; CDR3 protein: CASSSDSTYGYTF; CDR3 DNA: TGTGCCAGCAGCTCGGACAGTACCTATGGCTACACCTTC
V gene: TRBV27; J gene: TRBJ1-1; clone size: many; D gene: .; CDR3 protein: CASSKTENTEAFF; CDR3 DNA: TGTGCCAGCAGCAAAACAGAGAACACTGAAGCTTTCTTT
V gene: TRBV3-1; J gene: TRBJ1-5; clone size: .; D gene: .; CDR3 protein: CASSQDLPGSEQPQHF; CDR3 DNA: TGTGCCAGCAGCCAAGATCTTCCAGGGTCGGAGCAGCCCCAGCATTTT
V gene: TRBV12-3/TRBV12-4; J gene: TRBJ2-1; clone size: many; D gene: .; CDR3 protein: CASSFTNEQFF; CDR3 DNA: TGTGCCAGCAGTTTTACCAATGAGCAGTTCTTC
V gene: TRBV4-2; J gene: TRBJ2-1; clone size: .; D gene: .; CDR3 protein: CASGRGESYNEQFF; CDR3 DNA: TGTGCCAGCGGACGCGGGGAGTCCTACAATGAGCAGTTCTTC
V gene: TRBV24-1; J gene: TRBJ2-1; clone size: .; D gene: .; CDR3 protein: CATSDPGLATFHNEQFF; CDR3 DNA: TGTGCCACCAGTGATCCGGGACTGGCGACCTTCCACAATGAGCAGTTCTTC
V gene: TRBV9; J gene: TRBJ1-2; clone size: many; D gene: TRBD1; CDR3 protein: CASSVGTGGIYGYTF; CDR3 DNA: TGTGCCAGCAGCGTAGGAACAGGGGGAATCTATGGCTACACCTTC
V gene: TRBV20-1; J gene: TRBJ2-3; clone size: few; D gene: .; CDR3 protein: CSAAQGGGRTDTQYF; CDR3 DNA: TGCAGTGCTGCCCAGGGGGGGGGCAGAACAGATACGCAGTATTTT
V gene: TRBV7-9; J gene: TRBJ2-1; clone size: few; D gene: .; CDR3 protein: CASSLGGGSRFF; CDR3 DNA: TGTGCCAGCAGCTTAGGCGGAGGGAGCCGGTTCTTC
V gene: TRBV9; J gene: TRBJ2-7; clone size: once; D gene: .; CDR3 protein: CASSVDRGLATLYF; CDR3 DNA: TGTGCCAGCAGCGTAGATAGGGGATTGGCGACCCTGTACTTC
V gene: TRBV4-1; J gene: TRBJ1-2; clone size: .; D gene: TRBD1; CDR3 protein: CASSQRRTQGEYGYTF; CDR3 DNA: TGCGCCAGCAGCCAGCGCAGGACCCAGGGGGAGTATGGCTACACCTTC
V gene: TRBV20-1; J gene: TRBJ2-1; clone size: few; D gene: TRBD2; CDR3 protein: CSARDPRGRGGGYEQFF; CDR3 DNA: TGCAGTGCTAGAGATCCCCGTGGGCGGGGGGGCGGTTATGAGCAGTTCTTC
V gene: TRBV7-9; J gene: TRBJ1-1; clone size: once; D gene: TRBD1; CDR3 protein: CASSLGLRGRSGTEAFF; CDR3 DNA: TGTGCCAGCAGCTTAGGTTTGAGGGGGCGGTCGGGCACTGAAGCTTTCTTT
V gene: TRBV12-3/TRBV12-4; J gene: TRBJ1-2; clone size: .; D gene: .; CDR3 protein: CASSLGEMGGYTF; CDR3 DNA: TGTGCCAGCAGTTTAGGGGAGATGGGGGGCTACACCTTC
V gene: TRBV20-1; J gene: TRBJ1-1; clone size: .; D gene: .; CDR3 protein: CSARDRGVAEAFF; CDR3 DNA: TGCAGTGCTAGAGATCGGGGAGTCGCTGAAGCTTTCTTT
V gene: TRBV7-3; J gene: TRBJ2-3; clone size: .; D gene: .; CDR3 protein: CASSLTVAVSTDTQYF; CDR3 DNA: TGTGCCAGCAGCTTAACGGTAGCGGTGAGCACAGATACGCAGTATTTT
V gene: TRBV20-1; J gene: TRBJ1-2; clone size: few; D gene: .; CDR3 protein: CSARGTGILYGYTF; CDR3 DNA: TGCAGTGCTAGAGGAACAGGGATCCTTTATGGCTACACCTTC
V gene: TRBV14; J gene: TRBJ2-1; clone size: few; D gene: .; CDR3 protein: CASSPGLGNYNEQFF; CDR3 DNA: TGTGCCAGCAGCCCCGGCCTAGGGAACTACAATGAGCAGTTCTTC
V gene: TRBV14; J gene: TRBJ1-6; clone size: .; D gene: .; CDR3 protein: CASSQQPGGGSPLHF; CDR3 DNA: TGTGCCAGCAGCCAACAGCCGGGCGGAGGTTCACCCCTCCACTTT
V gene: TRBV12-3/TRBV12-4; J gene: TRBJ1-4; clone size: .; D gene: .; CDR3 protein: CASSPGGTLFF; CDR3 DNA: TGTGCCAGCAGCCCTGGGGGGACACTGTTTTTT
V gene: TRBV4-1; J gene: TRBJ1-2; clone size: .; D gene: TRBD1; CDR3 protein: CASSRDRGYSLDGYTF; CDR3 DNA: TGCGCCAGCAGCCGGGACAGGGGGTATTCCCTTGATGGCTACACCTTC
V gene: TRBV20-1; J gene: TRBJ2-7; clone size: .; D gene: TRBD2; CDR3 protein: CSVLAGGPYEQYF; CDR3 DNA: TGCAGTGTTTTAGCGGGGGGGCCCTACGAGCAGTACTTC
V gene: TRBV20-1; J gene: TRBJ2-3; clone size: .; D gene: .; CDR3 protein: CSARNQRGITDTQYF; CDR3 DNA: TGCAGTGCTAGGAACCAAAGGGGAATCACAGATACGCAGTATTTT
V gene: TRBV5-1; J gene: TRBJ1-4; clone size: few; D gene: TRBD1; CDR3 protein: CASSPLADRGEEKLFF; CDR3 DNA: TGCGCCAGCAGCCCATTGGCGGACAGGGGTGAGGAAAAACTGTTTTTT
V gene: TRBV7-2; J gene: TRBJ2-3; clone size: many; D gene: TRBD2; CDR3 protein: CASSPMTSWSPFLTDTQYF; CDR3 DNA: TGTGCCAGCAGCCCGATGACTAGCTGGTCCCCCTTCCTCACAGATACGCAGTATTTT
V gene: TRBV7-2; J gene: TRBJ1-4; clone size: .; D gene: .; CDR3 protein: CASSPLLMAKLFF; CDR3 DNA: TGTGCCAGCAGCCCCCTTCTGATGGCAAAACTGTTTTTT
V gene: TRBV27; J gene: TRBJ2-7; clone size: .; D gene: .; CDR3 protein: CASSLTATTYEQYF; CDR3 DNA: TGTGCCAGCAGTCTAACAGCAACCACCTACGAGCAGTACTTC
V gene: TRBV12-3/TRBV12-4; J gene: TRBJ1-2; clone size: .; D gene: TRBD1; CDR3 protein: CASSPRGQLYGYTF; CDR3 DNA: TGTGCCAGCAGTCCCCGGGGACAGCTCTATGGCTACACCTTC
V gene: TRBV5-1; J gene: TRBJ2-7; clone size: .; D gene: .; CDR3 protein: CASSLDGAPYEQYF; CDR3 DNA: TGCGCCAGCAGCTTGGACGGGGCGCCCTACGAGCAGTACTTC
V gene: TRBV3-1; J gene: TRBJ2-3; clone size: .; D gene: TRBD1; CDR3 protein: CASATGGREDTQYF; CDR3 DNA: TGTGCCAGCGCAACAGGGGGGCGCGAAGATACGCAGTATTTT
V gene: TRBV29-1; J gene: TRBJ1-1; clone size: once; D gene: TRBD1; CDR3 protein: CSVAQGGDTEAFF; CDR3 DNA: TGCAGCGTGGCCCAGGGGGGGGACACTGAAGCTTTCTTT
V gene: TRBV21-1; J gene: TRBJ1-2; clone size: few; D gene: .; CDR3 protein: CASTRQVHYGYTF; CDR3 DNA: TGTGCCAGCACCAGACAGGTCCACTATGGCTACACCTTC